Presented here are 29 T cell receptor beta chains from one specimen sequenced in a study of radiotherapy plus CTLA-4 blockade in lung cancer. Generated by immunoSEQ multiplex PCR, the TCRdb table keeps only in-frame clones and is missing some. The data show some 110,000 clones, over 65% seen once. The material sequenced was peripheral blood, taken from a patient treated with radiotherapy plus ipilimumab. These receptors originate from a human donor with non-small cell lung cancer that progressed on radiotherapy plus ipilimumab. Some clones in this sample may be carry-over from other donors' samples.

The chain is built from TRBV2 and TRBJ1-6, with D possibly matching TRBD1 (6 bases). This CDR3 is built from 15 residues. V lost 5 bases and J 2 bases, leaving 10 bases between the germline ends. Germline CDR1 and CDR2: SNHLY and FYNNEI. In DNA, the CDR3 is TGTGCCAGCAGTTCCACAGGGACCTATAATTCACCCCTCCACTTT. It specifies CASSSTGTYNSPLHF.

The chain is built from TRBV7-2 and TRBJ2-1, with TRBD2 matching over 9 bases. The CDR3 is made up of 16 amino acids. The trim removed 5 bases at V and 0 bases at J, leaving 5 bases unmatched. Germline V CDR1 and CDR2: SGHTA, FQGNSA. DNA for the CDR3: TGTGCCAGCAGCGCCCCGGGACTAGCCTCCTACAATGAGCAGTTCTTC. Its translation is CASSAPGLASYNEQFF.

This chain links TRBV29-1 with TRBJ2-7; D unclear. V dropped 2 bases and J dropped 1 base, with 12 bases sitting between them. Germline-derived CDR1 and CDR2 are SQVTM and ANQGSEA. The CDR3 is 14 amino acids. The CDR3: CSVEPNGPSYEQYF. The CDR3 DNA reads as TGCAGCGTTGAACCTAATGGACCATCCTACGAGCAGTACTTC.

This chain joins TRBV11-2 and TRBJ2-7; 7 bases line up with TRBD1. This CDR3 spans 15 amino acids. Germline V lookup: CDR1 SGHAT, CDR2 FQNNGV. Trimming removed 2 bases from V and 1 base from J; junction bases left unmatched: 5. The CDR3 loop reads CASSLYRDRSYEQYF. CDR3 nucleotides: TGTGCCAGCAGCTTATACCGGGACAGATCCTACGAGCAGTACTTC.

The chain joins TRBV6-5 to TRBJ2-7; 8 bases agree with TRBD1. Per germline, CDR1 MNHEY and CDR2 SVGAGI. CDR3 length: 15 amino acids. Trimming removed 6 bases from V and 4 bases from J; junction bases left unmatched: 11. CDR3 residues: CASRDPGTGGYEQYF. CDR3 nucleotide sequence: TGTGCCAGCAGGGACCCCGGGACAGGAGGATACGAGCAGTACTTC.

CDR3 DNA: TGTGCCAGCAGTGAGGCCCAGAGGGGATGGACCGGGGAGCTGTTTTTT. Its translation: CASSEAQRGWTGELFF. V usage is TRBV25-1 and J usage is TRBJ2-2; D possibly matches TRBD1 or TRBD2 (5 bases each). This CDR3 region has 16 residues. Looked up from germline, CDR1 is MGHDK and CDR2 is SYGVNS. V dropped 3 bases and J dropped 5 bases, with 16 bases sitting between them.

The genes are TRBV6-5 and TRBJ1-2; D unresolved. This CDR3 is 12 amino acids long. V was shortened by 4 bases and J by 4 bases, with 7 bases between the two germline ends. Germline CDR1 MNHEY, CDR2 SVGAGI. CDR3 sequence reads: CASSFGPYGYTF. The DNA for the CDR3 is TGTGCCAGCAGTTTTGGACCCTATGGCTACACCTTC.

CDR3 sequence: CASRETGSLPEAFF. CDR3 sequence (DNA): TGTGCCAGCAGGGAGACAGGGTCTCTACCTGAAGCTTTCTTT. The chain recombines TRBV6-1 with TRBJ1-1; 7 bases map to TRBD1. This CDR3 has 14 residues. CDR1 and CDR2 (germline): MNHNS, SASEGT. After removal of 6 bases from V and 6 bases from J, the junction contained 10 bases not matched to a gene.

Here the CDR3 reads CASSHWGAGGPIQPQHF. The CDR3 nucleotides read TGCGCCAGCAGCCATTGGGGCGCTGGGGGGCCGATTCAGCCCCAGCATTTT. The chain employs TRBV4-1 and TRBJ1-5, with D perhaps TRBD1 (6 bases). The germline CDR1 and CDR2 sequences are MGHRA and YSYEKL. V lost 3 bases, J lost 6 bases, and 21 bases lay in between. The CDR3 loop spans 17 amino acids.

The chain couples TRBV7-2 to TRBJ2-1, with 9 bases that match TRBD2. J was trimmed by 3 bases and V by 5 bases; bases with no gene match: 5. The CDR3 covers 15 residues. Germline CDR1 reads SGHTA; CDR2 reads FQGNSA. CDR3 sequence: CASSASGGNYNEQFF. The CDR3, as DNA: TGTGCCAGCAGCGCCAGCGGGGGGAACTACAATGAGCAGTTCTTC.

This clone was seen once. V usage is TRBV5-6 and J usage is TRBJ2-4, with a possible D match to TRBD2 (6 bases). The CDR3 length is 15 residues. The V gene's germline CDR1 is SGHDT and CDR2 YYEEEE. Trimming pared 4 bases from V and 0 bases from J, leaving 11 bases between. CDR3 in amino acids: CASSPGLIAKNIQYF. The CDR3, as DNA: TGTGCCAGCAGCCCCGGACTAATAGCCAAAAACATTCAGTACTTC. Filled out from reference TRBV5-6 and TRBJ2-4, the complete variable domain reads DAGVTQSPTHLIKTRGQQVTLRCSPKSGHDTVSWYQQALGQGPQFIFQYYEEEERQRGNFPDRFSGHQFPNYSSELNVNALLLGDSALYLCASSPGLIAKNIQYFGAGTRLSVL.

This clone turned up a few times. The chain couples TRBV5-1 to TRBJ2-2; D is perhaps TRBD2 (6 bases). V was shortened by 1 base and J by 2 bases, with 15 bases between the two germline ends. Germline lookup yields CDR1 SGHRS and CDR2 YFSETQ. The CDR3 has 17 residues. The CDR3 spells CASSLRPGGDNTGELFF. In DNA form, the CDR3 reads TGCGCCAGCAGCTTGAGGCCCGGAGGGGATAACACCGGGGAGCTGTTTTTT.

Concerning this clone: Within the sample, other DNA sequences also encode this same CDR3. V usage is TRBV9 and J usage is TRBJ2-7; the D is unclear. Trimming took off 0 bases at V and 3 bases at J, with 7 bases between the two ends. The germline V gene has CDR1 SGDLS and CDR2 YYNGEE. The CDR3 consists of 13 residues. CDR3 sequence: CASSVGSHYEQYF. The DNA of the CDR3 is TGTGCCAGCAGCGTAGGGTCCCACTACGAGCAGTACTTC.

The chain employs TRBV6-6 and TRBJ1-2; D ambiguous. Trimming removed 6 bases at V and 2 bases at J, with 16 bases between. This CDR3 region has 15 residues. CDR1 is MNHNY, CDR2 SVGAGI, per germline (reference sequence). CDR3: CASRDVPQTNYGYTF. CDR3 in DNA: TGTGCCAGCAGAGACGTCCCACAGACGAACTATGGCTACACCTTC.

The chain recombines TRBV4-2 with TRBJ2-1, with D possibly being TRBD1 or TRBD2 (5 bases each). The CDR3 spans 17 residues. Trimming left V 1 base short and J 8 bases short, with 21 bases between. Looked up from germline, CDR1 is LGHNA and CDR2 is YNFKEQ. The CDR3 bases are TGTGCCAGCAGCCAAGCACCCAATGGGGGTCAGACGGATGAGCAGTTCTTC. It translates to CASSQAPNGGQTDEQFF.

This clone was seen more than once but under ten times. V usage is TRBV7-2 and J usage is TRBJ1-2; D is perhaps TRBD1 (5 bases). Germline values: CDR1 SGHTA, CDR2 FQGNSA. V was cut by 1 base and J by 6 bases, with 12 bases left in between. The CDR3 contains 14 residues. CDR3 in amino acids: CASSLGAGLDGYTF. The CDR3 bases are TGTGCCAGCAGCTTAGGCGCAGGGCTTGATGGCTACACCTTC.

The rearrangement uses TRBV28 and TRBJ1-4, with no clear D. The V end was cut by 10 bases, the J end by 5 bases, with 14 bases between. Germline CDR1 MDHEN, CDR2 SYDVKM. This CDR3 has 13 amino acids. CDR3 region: CATFTPPNEKLFF. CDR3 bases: TGTGCCACCTTTACCCCTCCGAATGAAAAACTGTTTTTT.

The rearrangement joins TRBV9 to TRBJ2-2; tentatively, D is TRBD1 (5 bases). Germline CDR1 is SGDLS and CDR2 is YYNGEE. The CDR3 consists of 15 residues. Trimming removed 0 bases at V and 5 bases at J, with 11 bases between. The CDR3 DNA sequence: TGTGCCAGCAGCGTAGTGGGGCTCCCGACCGGGGAGCTGTTTTTT. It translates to CASSVVGLPTGELFF.

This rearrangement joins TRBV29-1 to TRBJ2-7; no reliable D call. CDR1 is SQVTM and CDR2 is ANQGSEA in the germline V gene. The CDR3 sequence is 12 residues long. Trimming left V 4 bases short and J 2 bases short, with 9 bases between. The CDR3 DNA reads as TGCAGCGTTGGGAGCTTAGCCTACGAGCAGTACTTC. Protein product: CSVGSLAYEQYF.

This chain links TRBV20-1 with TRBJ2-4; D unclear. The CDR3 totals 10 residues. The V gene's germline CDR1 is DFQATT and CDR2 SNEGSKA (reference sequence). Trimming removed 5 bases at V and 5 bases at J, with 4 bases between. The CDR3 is CSAGENIQYF. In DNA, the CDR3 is TGCAGTGCTGGGGAAAACATTCAGTACTTC.

The CDR3 DNA is TGTGCCAGCAGTTCCACGACGGTTCACGAGCAGTACTTC. Amino acids: CASSSTTVHEQYF. This chain links TRBV5-4 with TRBJ2-7, with D unresolved. Germline assignment: CDR1 SGHNT and CDR2 YYREEE (reference sequence). Trimming removed 5 bases at V and 5 bases at J, with 14 bases between. CDR3 length: 13 residues.

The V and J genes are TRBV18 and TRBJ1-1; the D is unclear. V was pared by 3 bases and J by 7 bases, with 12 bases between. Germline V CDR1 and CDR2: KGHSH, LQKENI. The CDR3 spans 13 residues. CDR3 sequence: CASSPSPEVEAFF. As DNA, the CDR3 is TGTGCCAGCTCACCGAGCCCTGAGGTTGAAGCTTTCTTT.

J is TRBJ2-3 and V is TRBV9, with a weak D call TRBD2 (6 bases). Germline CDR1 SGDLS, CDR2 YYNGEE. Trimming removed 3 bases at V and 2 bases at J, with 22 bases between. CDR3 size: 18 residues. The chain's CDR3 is CASSAGRYRDLFTDTQYF. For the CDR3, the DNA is TGTGCCAGCAGCGCAGGAAGGTACCGGGACTTATTCACAGATACGCAGTATTTT.

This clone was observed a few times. The CDR3 protein is CAISQEADTQYF. CDR3 nucleotide sequence: TGTGCCATCAGTCAAGAAGCAGATACGCAGTATTTT. V usage is TRBV10-3 and J usage is TRBJ2-3; no clear D gene. Germline-derived CDR1 and CDR2 are ENHRY and SYGVKD. V dropped 5 bases and J dropped 4 bases, with 7 bases sitting between them. The CDR3 is 12 amino acids.

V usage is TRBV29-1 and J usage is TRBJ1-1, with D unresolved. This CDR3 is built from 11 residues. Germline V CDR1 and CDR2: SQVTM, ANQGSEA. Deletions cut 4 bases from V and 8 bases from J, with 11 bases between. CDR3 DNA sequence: TGCAGCGTTGTGACGACCCGAGAAGCTTTCTTT. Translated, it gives CSVVTTREAFF.

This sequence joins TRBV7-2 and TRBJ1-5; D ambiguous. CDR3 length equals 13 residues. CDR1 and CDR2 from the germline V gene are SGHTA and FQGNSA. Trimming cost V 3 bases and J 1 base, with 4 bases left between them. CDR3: CASSLHSNQPQHF. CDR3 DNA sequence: TGTGCCAGCAGCTTGCACAGCAATCAGCCCCAGCATTTT.

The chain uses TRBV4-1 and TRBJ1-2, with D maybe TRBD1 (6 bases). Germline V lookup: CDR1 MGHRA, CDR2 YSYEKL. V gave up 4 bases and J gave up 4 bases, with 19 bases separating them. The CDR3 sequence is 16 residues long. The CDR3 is CASSPGQPSWGYGYTF. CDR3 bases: TGCGCCAGCAGCCCCGGACAGCCCTCTTGGGGCTATGGCTACACCTTC.

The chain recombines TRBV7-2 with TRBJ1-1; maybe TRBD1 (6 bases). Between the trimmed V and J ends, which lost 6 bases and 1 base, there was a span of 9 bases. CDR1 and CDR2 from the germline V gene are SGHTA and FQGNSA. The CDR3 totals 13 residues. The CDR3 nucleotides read TGTGCCAGCAGTCAGGGGAGGAACACTGAAGCTTTCTTT. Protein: CASSQGRNTEAFF.

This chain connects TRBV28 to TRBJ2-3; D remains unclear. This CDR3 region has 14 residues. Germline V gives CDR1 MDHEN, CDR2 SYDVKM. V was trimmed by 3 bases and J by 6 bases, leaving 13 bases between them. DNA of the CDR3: TGTGCCAGCAGTTTTTCTAGAAGGGTGGATACGCAGTATTTT. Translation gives CASSFSRRVDTQYF.